The 27 T cell receptor beta chains presented below share a single source sample, sequenced in a study of molecular identifiers for immune sequencing clone quantification. A single record per CDR3 protein comes from TCRdb applying MiXCR to the PCR reads. This sample has some 680,000 distinct CDR3 sequences, with around 25% found just once. The sequenced sample consisted of naive CD8+ T cells from blood, with Jurkat cell RNA spiked in. Subset meaning: FACS-sorted CD8+CD4-CCR7+CD45RA+ naive T cells. These receptors all come from a human donor in good health. Some libraries in this study had Jurkat cell RNA spiked in.

Notes on this clonotype: Possible read error: a much larger clone is one base away. The chain recombines TRBV7-3 with TRBJ2-3, with D unresolved. CDR1 is SGHTA and CDR2 is FQGTGA in the germline V gene. V lost 5 bases to trimming and J lost 4 bases, with 16 bases between them. The CDR3 has 15 amino acids. CDR3 loop: CASSATETAADTQYF. CDR3 nucleotides: TGTGCCAGCAGCGCGACCGAGACGGCAGCAGATACGCAGTATTTT.

V and J are TRBV20-1 and TRBJ1-6; 9 nucleotides agree with TRBD1. Germline assignment: CDR1 DFQATT and CDR2 SNEGSKA (reference sequence). The CDR3 totals 16 residues. V lost 1 base, J lost 10 bases, and 11 bases stayed unmatched. This CDR3 is CSARVPMDRGGSPLHF. Here the CDR3 DNA reads TGCAGTGCTAGAGTACCGATGGACAGGGGAGGCTCACCCCTCCACTTT.

This clonotype showed up many times. This chain joins TRBV25-1 and TRBJ1-1, with D uncertain. Trimming removed 1 base from V and 2 bases from J, with 5 bases in between. The CDR3 has 13 residues. The germline V gene has CDR1 MGHDK and CDR2 SYGVNS. Written as DNA, the CDR3 is TGTGCCAGCAGTGAATTGGTAAACACTGAAGCTTTCTTT. Its translation: CASSELVNTEAFF.

This clonotype was counted between two and nine times. Given a much more abundant clone one base away, this may be a read error. Likely a read error: the CDR3 ends without its conserved phenylalanine or tryptophan. The chain recombines TRBV7-9 with TRBJ1-1; D may be TRBD1 (6 bases). The CDR3 contains 12 residues. CDR1 SEHNR and CDR2 FQNEAQ come from the germline V gene (reference sequence). The CDR3 spells CASGVTSSEAFL. The CDR3 DNA reads TGTGCGTCAGGGGTAACGAGTTCTGAAGCTTTCCTT.

The chain is built from TRBV7-2 and TRBJ2-3; 10 bases match TRBD2. The trim removed 1 base at V and 2 bases at J, leaving 18 bases unmatched. The CDR3 runs to 21 residues. Germline V CDR1 and CDR2: SGHTA, FQGNSA. In nucleotides, the CDR3 is TGTGCCAGCAGCTTAGAGGCACCCCCGATAGCGGGAGGACTATACACAGATACGCAGTATTTT. Protein product: CASSLEAPPIAGGLYTDTQYF.

This clonotype was seen ten or more times. The chain joins TRBV5-1 to TRBJ2-5, with D hard to call. The CDR3 sequence is 13 residues long. From germline, CDR1 is SGHRS and CDR2 YFSETQ. Trimming pared 0 bases from V and 3 bases from J, leaving 6 bases between. CDR3 in amino acids: CASSLELEETQYF. In DNA form, the CDR3 reads TGCGCCAGCAGCTTGGAATTAGAAGAGACCCAGTACTTC.

The rearrangement joins TRBV16 to TRBJ2-7, with TRBD2 matching 10 bases. CDR3 length: 16 amino acids. The germline gives CDR1 KGHSY, CDR2 FQNENV. V dropped 1 base and J dropped 4; count of bases not matched to a gene: 7. The CDR3 DNA is TGTGCCAGCAGCCAATATGAGCCTAGCGGGAGTTACGAGCAGTACTTC. Translated: CASSQYEPSGSYEQYF.

This clonotype appeared a few times. The chain recombines TRBV6-1 with TRBJ1-5; maybe TRBD1 (6 bases). From germline, CDR1 is MNHNS and CDR2 SASEGT. The CDR3 runs 14 residues. The germline V and J ends were trimmed by 4 bases and 0 bases, with 7 bases remaining between them. The CDR3 here is CASSGDNSNQPQHF. For the CDR3, the DNA is TGTGCCAGCAGTGGGGACAATAGCAATCAGCCCCAGCATTTT.

This clonotype was counted ten times or more. The chain carries TRBV29-1 and TRBJ1-1; 8 bases fit TRBD1. The CDR3 has 15 amino acids. With 4 bases clipped from V and 0 bases from J, the junction kept 7 bases outside the gene matches. Germline V CDR1 and CDR2: SQVTM, ANQGSEA. The CDR3 region is CSVVGTGGMNTEAFF. The CDR3 region has the DNA TGCAGCGTTGTGGGGACAGGCGGAATGAACACTGAAGCTTTCTTT.

The chain links TRBV7-2 to TRBJ2-7; 8 bases fit TRBD1. CDR3 length equals 16 residues. Germline V gene lookup returns CDR1 SGHTA and CDR2 FQGNSA. V shed 2 bases and J 5 bases; nucleotides not matched to a gene: 11. In DNA form, the CDR3 reads TGTGCCAGCAGCTTATGGGTTGTGGCAGGGGGCAACGAGCAGTACTTC. Amino acid sequence: CASSLWVVAGGNEQYF. The full variable domain, its missing parts supplied by reference TRBV7-2 and TRBJ2-7, is GAGVSQSPSNKVTEKGKDVELRCDPISGHTALYWYRQSLGQGLEFLIYFQGNSAPDKSGLPSDRFSAERTGGSVSTLTIQRTQQEDSAVYLCASSLWVVAGGNEQYFGPGTRLTVT.

About this clonotype: A much larger clone lies one base from this, so it may be a read error. V usage is TRBV6-2 or TRBV6-3 and J usage is TRBJ1-1; weak D call: TRBD1 (5 bases). Looked up from germline, CDR1 is MNHEY and CDR2 is SVGEGT. Trimming removed 0 bases at V and 3 bases at J, with 8 bases between. This CDR3 is built from 14 residues. The CDR3 loop reads CASSYSDTYTEAFF. Written as DNA, the CDR3 is TGTGCCAGCAGTTACTCGGACACTTACACTGAAGCTTTCTTT.

This clonotype showed up many times. This chain links TRBV29-1 with TRBJ2-7, with 8 bases matching TRBD1. V was pared by 0 bases and J by 5 bases, with 6 bases of the junction left unmatched. The germline V gene has CDR1 SQVTM and CDR2 ANQGSEA. The CDR3 is 14 amino acids. CDR3 DNA sequence: TGCAGCGTTGAAGAATCGGACAGGGCCCACGAGCAGTACTTC. This codes for CSVEESDRAHEQYF.

A note on this clonotype: At one end the junction does not follow the germline gene, possibly because of a read error. V and J are TRBV7-3 and TRBJ1-1; D uncertain. This CDR3 region has 12 residues. The germline CDR1 and CDR2 sequences are SGHTA and FQGTGA. The chain's CDR3 is CASSPGGTEALF. CDR3 DNA sequence: TGTGCCAGCAGCCCCGGCGGCACTGAAGCTCTCTTT.

As for this clonotype: A single base separates this from a much larger clone, so it may be a read error. The rearrangement joins TRBV27 to TRBJ2-5; 12 nucleotides match TRBD2. Germline CDR1 and CDR2: MNHEY and SMNVEV (reference sequence). The J segment lost 3 bases and the V segment lost 7 bases, leaving 9 bases of the junction unmatched. This CDR3 comprises 16 residues. The CDR3 sequence is CASMDKLAGGEETQYF. CDR3 in DNA: TGTGCCAGCATGGACAAACTAGCGGGAGGTGAAGAGACCCAGTACTTC.

The chain combines TRBV7-9 with TRBJ2-1, with 12 bases aligning to TRBD2. This CDR3 comprises 17 residues. CDR1 and CDR2 (germline): SEHNR, FQNEAQ (reference sequence). Trimming at V came to 5 bases and at J to 10 bases, leaving 15 bases not matched to a gene. The CDR3 reads CASSTTLTSGSTGEQFF. The CDR3 coding sequence is TGTGCCAGCAGCACCACCCTGACTAGCGGGAGCACGGGGGAGCAGTTCTTC.

In this sample, this clonotype turned up many times. This chain connects TRBV7-9 to TRBJ1-1, with D perhaps matching TRBD1 (5 bases). Germline V lookup: CDR1 SEHNR, CDR2 FQNEAQ (reference sequence). V was clipped by 5 bases and J by 12 bases, with 10 bases between them. This CDR3 is built from 10 residues. The CDR3 region has the DNA TGTGCCAGCAGCCCCCAGGGCTCTTTCTTT. Translating it yields CASSPQGSFF.

This chain links TRBV5-6 with TRBJ2-3, with D maybe TRBD2 (6 bases). Trimming took off 3 bases at V and 4 bases at J, with 24 bases between the two ends. Germline lookup yields CDR1 SGHDT and CDR2 YYEEEE. CDR3 size: 18 residues. CDR3 loop: CASSSGLRARGSPDTQYF. CDR3 in DNA: TGTGCCAGCAGCTCGGGACTTCGGGCCCGGGGGTCACCAGATACGCAGTATTTT.

Regarding this clonotype: Possible read error: a much larger clone is one base away. CDR3 amino acids: CASSVAAQSERYF. CDR3 bases: TGTGCCAGCAGCGTAGCGGCCCAGTCGGAGCGGTACTTC. The V call is TRBV9, the J call TRBJ2-7; D is undetermined. The CDR3 loop spans 13 amino acids. Germline V gene lookup returns CDR1 SGDLS and CDR2 YYNGEE. Full variable domain (rest looked up from reference TRBV9 and TRBJ2-7): DSGVTQTPKHLITATGQRVTLRCSPRSGDLSVYWYQQSLDQGLQFLIQYYNGEERAKGNILERFSAQQFPDLHSELNLSSLELGDSALYFCASSVAAQSERYFGPGTRLTVT.

To note about this clonotype: This may be a read error, as it is one base from a much larger clone. The V gene is TRBV5-1, the J gene TRBJ2-7, with TRBD1 matching over 8 bases. This CDR3 is built from 15 residues. CDR1 and CDR2 (germline): SGHRS, YFSETQ. This CDR3 reads CAGSLVGTGAYEQYF. CDR3 DNA: TGCGCCGGCAGCCTGGTGGGGACAGGAGCGTACGAGCAGTACTTC. Using reference TRBV5-1 and TRBJ2-7 for the parts outside the CDR3, the full variable domain is KAGVTQTPRYLIKTRGQQVTLSCSPISGHRSVSWYQQTPGQGLQFLFEYFSETQRNKGNFPGRFSGRQFSNSRSEMNVSTLELGDSALYLCAGSLVGTGAYEQYFGPGTRLTVT.

This clonotype has a handful of counts. The chain links TRBV28 to TRBJ2-1, with 7 bases that match TRBD1. The V gene end was trimmed by 3 bases and the J gene end by 4 bases; junction bases not matched to a gene: 3. The CDR3 length is 14 residues. CDR1 and CDR2 (germline): MDHEN, SYDVKM. The DNA for the CDR3 is TGTGCCAGCAGTTTCGGGACAGATTACAATGAGCAGTTCTTC. It translates to CASSFGTDYNEQFF.

This clonotype was seen many times. The rearrangement links TRBV4-3 to TRBJ1-4; 8 nucleotides line up with TRBD1. The germline V gene encodes CDR1 LGHNA and CDR2 YSLEER. The CDR3 has 15 residues. The V segment lost 0 bases and the J segment 8 bases; nucleotides outside the gene matches: 5. The CDR3, as DNA: TGCGCCAGCAGCCAAGACACAGGGGGATGGGAAAAACTGTTTTTT. Protein sequence: CASSQDTGGWEKLFF.

A word on this clonotype: A much larger clone sits a single nucleotide away, making a read error possible. V usage is TRBV12-3 or TRBV12-4 and J usage is TRBJ1-4, with TRBD1 matching over 8 bases. The CDR3 is 16 amino acids. The J segment lost 3 bases and the V segment lost 7 bases, leaving 10 bases of the junction unmatched. CDR3 sequence: CASILTQGVPNEKLFF. DNA for the CDR3: TGTGCCAGCATTTTGACACAGGGGGTTCCTAATGAAAAACTGTTTTTT.

This clonotype was observed many times. The rearrangement uses TRBV20-1 and TRBJ1-5, with unresolved D. V was shortened by 6 bases and J by 5 bases, with 20 bases between the two germline ends. The CDR3 sequence is 15 residues long. Germline CDR1 DFQATT, CDR2 SNEGSKA (reference sequence). CDR3 loop: CSANPGLEGHQPQHF. The CDR3 DNA reads as TGCAGTGCCAACCCCGGGCTAGAGGGCCATCAGCCCCAGCATTTT.

Regarding this clonotype: An end of the junction differs from the germline gene, which may be a read error. The rearrangement uses TRBV7-9 and TRBJ2-5, with TRBD2 matching over 12 bases. Germline CDR1 and CDR2: SEHNR and FQNEAQ (reference sequence). The CDR3 is 15 residues long. The CDR3 reads CASSRLAGERETQHF. The CDR3 bases are TGTGCCAGCAGCAGACTAGCGGGGGAGAGAGAGACCCAGCACTTC.

Turning to this clonotype: A much larger clone sits a single nucleotide away, making a read error possible. This chain connects TRBV27 to TRBJ1-1, with D possibly TRBD1 on 5 matching bases. CDR3 size: 14 residues. Germline V gene data show CDR1 as MNHEY and CDR2 as SMNVEV (reference sequence). This CDR3 reads CTSSLSGAGTEAFF. CDR3 DNA sequence: TGTACCAGCAGTTTATCTGGGGCGGGTACTGAAGCTTTCTTT.

On this clonotype itself: Relative to the germline gene, one junction end is altered; a read error may explain this. This rearrangement joins TRBV28 to TRBJ2-2, with 7 bases identical to TRBD2. The CDR3 spans 15 residues. Germline CDR1 is MDHEN and CDR2 is SYDVKM. The CDR3 is CASSFAGEIIGELSF. The CDR3 nucleotides are TGTGCCAGCAGTTTTGCGGGAGAAATTATCGGGGAGCTGTCTTTT.

For this clonotype: A much bigger clone sits one base away, suggesting this may be a read error. The chain employs TRBV20-1 and TRBJ2-7; D call uncertain. With the DNA end fitting TRBJ2-1 better, the J assignment may be wrong. This CDR3 is 15 amino acids long. Germline assignment: CDR1 DFQATT and CDR2 SNEGSKA (reference sequence). The CDR3 is CSARPAGPLAYEQFF. The CDR3 coding sequence is TGCAGTGCTAGACCGGCCGGGCCCTTGGCTTACGAGCAGTTCTTC.